One sample yielded the 32 T cell receptor beta chains listed below, sequenced in a study of T cells after yellow fever vaccination. Each CDR3 protein gets one entry after TCRdb re-called the 5' RACE reads with MiXCR. The repertoire holds 200,000 to 300,000 distinct CDR3 sequences, about an eighth seen once, with 0.4% to 0.65% in the top ten. Sequenced material: CD4+ T cells sorted from PBMCs, taken 45 days after the yellow fever booster vaccination. The receptors shown here come from a man aged 30-40 years who received the YFV17D yellow fever vaccine.

The chain carries TRBV12-3 or TRBV12-4 and TRBJ1-1; D call uncertain. The CDR3 length is 13 residues. Trimming removed 5 bases from V and 5 bases from J, with 12 bases in between. The CDR3 DNA sequence: TGTGCCAGCAGTCCCCCGAGAGGGACTGAAGCTTTCTTT. Its protein is CASSPPRGTEAFF.

The rearrangement links TRBV20-1 to TRBJ1-1; D not certain. The V gene's germline CDR1 is DFQATT and CDR2 SNEGSKA (reference sequence). Trimming removed 6 bases at V and 1 base at J, with 9 bases between. CDR3 length equals 12 residues. CDR3 coding DNA: TGCAGTGCCATGCGGGAGAACACTGAAGCTTTCTTT. Amino acids: CSAMRENTEAFF.

In its sample, this clonotype was seen many times. The rearrangement links TRBV10-3 to TRBJ2-1; TRBD2 matches 7 bases. This CDR3 is built from 15 residues. The V segment lost 6 bases and the J segment 1 base; nucleotides outside the gene matches: 6. Germline-derived CDR1 and CDR2 are ENHRY and SYGVKD. CDR3 DNA sequence: TGTGCCATCAGAGAAGGTAGCGGGTCCTACAATGAGCAGTTCTTC. It encodes CAIREGSGSYNEQFF.

The table lists this clonotype with many counts. The chain uses TRBV20-1 and TRBJ2-1; TRBD2 agrees at 7 bases. Germline V gives CDR1 DFQATT, CDR2 SNEGSKA (reference sequence). The CDR3 contains 16 residues. Trimming at V came to 6 bases and at J to 0 bases, leaving 11 bases not matched to a gene. The CDR3 is CSARATSASSYNEQFF. For the CDR3, the DNA is TGCAGTGCCCGCGCCACTAGCGCGAGCTCCTACAATGAGCAGTTCTTC.

This clonotype has a handful of counts. CDR3 in amino acids: CASPQVGGSTDTQYF. DNA for the CDR3: TGTGCCAGCCCCCAAGTCGGCGGAAGCACAGATACGCAGTATTTT. The J gene is TRBJ2-3, the V gene TRBV7-2; no definite D call. Germline V gives CDR1 SGHTA, CDR2 FQGNSA. The CDR3 has 15 residues. V lost 8 bases and J 0 bases, leaving 15 bases between the germline ends. The complete variable domain, with remaining parts taken from reference TRBV7-2 and TRBJ2-3, reads GAGVSQSPSNKVTEKGKDVELRCDPISGHTALYWYRQSLGQGLEFLIYFQGNSAPDKSGLPSDRFSAERTGGSVSTLTIQRTQQEDSAVYLCASPQVGGSTDTQYFGPGTRLTVL.

The V call is TRBV24-1, the J call TRBJ2-1; 8 bases agree with TRBD2. J was trimmed by 5 bases and V by 3 bases; bases with no gene match: 5. The germline CDR1 and CDR2 sequences are KGHDR and SFDVKD. The CDR3 consists of 15 residues. Written as DNA, the CDR3 is TGTGCCACCAGTGATGGGACTAGATTCCACAATGAGCAGTTCTTC. It encodes CATSDGTRFHNEQFF.

The chain has TRBV6-1 and TRBJ1-1, with 7 positions matching TRBD1. V trimming: 5 bases; J trimming: 10 bases; junction bases outside the gene matches: 10. Germline lookup yields CDR1 MNHNS and CDR2 SASEGT. CDR3 size: 13 residues. The CDR3 nucleotides read TGTGCCAGCAGTCCCGGACAGGAACGATTAGCTTTCTTT. Translating gives CASSPGQERLAFF.

At least ten counts were recorded for this clonotype. Here the CDR3 DNA reads TGTGCCAGCTCACTGGACAGGGTTACTGAAGCTTTCTTT. It specifies CASSLDRVTEAFF. This chain uses TRBV18 with TRBJ1-1, with TRBD1 matching 8 bases. With V trimmed by 4 bases and J by 5 bases, 3 bases remained unmatched. Germline values: CDR1 KGHSH, CDR2 LQKENI. This CDR3 spans 13 amino acids.

This clonotype came up a few times. The chain links TRBV12-3 or TRBV12-4 to TRBJ2-1; 10 nucleotides agree with TRBD2. Trimming took 5 bases from V and 3 from J; bases not matched to a gene: 4. CDR3 length equals 15 residues. CDR3 loop: CASSHGLADYNEQFF. Here the CDR3 DNA reads TGTGCCAGCAGTCATGGACTAGCGGACTACAATGAGCAGTTCTTC.

This clonotype was found a few times. V and J are TRBV7-9 and TRBJ2-4, with TRBD1 matching 9 bases. The trim removed 5 bases at V and 1 base at J, leaving 6 bases unmatched. Germline V gene lookup returns CDR1 SEHNR and CDR2 FQNEAQ (reference sequence). The CDR3 is 16 amino acids. CDR3 sequence (DNA): TGTGCCAGCAGCACAACCGGGACAGGGGCCAAAAACATTCAGTACTTC. Its protein is CASSTTGTGAKNIQYF.

The CDR3 region is CASSSSGPKETQYF. The CDR3 DNA is TGTGCCAGCAGCTCATCCGGGCCCAAAGAGACCCAGTACTTC. This chain connects TRBV7-6 to TRBJ2-5; D call uncertain. CDR3 length: 14 residues. Germline V CDR1 and CDR2: SGHVS, FNYEAQ. Trimming left V 4 bases short and J 3 bases short, with 12 bases between.

The V call is TRBV7-8, the J call TRBJ2-2; TRBD2 aligns across 10 bases. The CDR3 is 16 amino acids. Germline V lookup: CDR1 SGHVS, CDR2 FQNEAQ. The ends lost 1 base at V and 4 bases at J; junction bases unmatched: 3. The CDR3: CASSLGASGSTGELFF. CDR3 nucleotide sequence: TGTGCCAGCAGCTTAGGGGCTAGCGGGAGCACCGGGGAGCTGTTTTTT.

This clonotype was found a few times. This chain links TRBV21-1 with TRBJ2-7; TRBD1, the D gene given by the table, was not confirmed from the DNA. TRBV21-1 is assigned pseudogene status. The CDR3 extends over 13 amino acids. DNA of the CDR3: TGTGCCAGGGGACAGGCCCTCTCCTACGAGCAGTACTTC. This gives the protein CARGQALSYEQYF.

The chain is built from TRBV20-1 and TRBJ1-2, with a weak D call TRBD1 (6 bases). The CDR3 sequence is 12 residues long. From germline, CDR1 is DFQATT and CDR2 SNEGSKA (reference sequence). V was cut by 6 bases and J by 8 bases, with 16 bases left in between. The CDR3 spells CSADNRVRGYTF. CDR3 DNA: TGCAGTGCGGATAACAGGGTCCGAGGCTACACCTTC.

A few counts support this clonotype. This rearrangement joins TRBV7-2 to TRBJ2-3; 10 bases fit TRBD1. V shed 5 bases, J shed 6 bases, and the junction held 5 bases outside the gene matches. The CDR3 runs to 14 residues. Germline loops: CDR1 SGHTA, CDR2 FQGNSA. The CDR3 coding sequence is TGTGCCAGCAGCCCCGACAGGGGGCGGGATACGCAGTATTTT. Its translation: CASSPDRGRDTQYF.

There are a few counts of this clonotype. The chain combines TRBV7-2 with TRBJ2-5, with 14 bases that match TRBD2. The CDR3 loop spans 16 amino acids. V trimming: 5 bases; J trimming: 4 bases; junction bases outside the gene matches: 6. CDR1 and CDR2 (germline): SGHTA, FQGNSA. CDR3 coding DNA: TGTGCCAGCAGCGTGGGAGGACTAGCGGGAGGAGAGACCCAGTACTTC. It translates to CASSVGGLAGGETQYF.

This clonotype was counted at least ten times. V is TRBV28 and J is TRBJ2-7; no definite D call. CDR1 is MDHEN, CDR2 SYDVKM, per germline. The length of the CDR3 is 11 residues. The V and J ends lost 5 bases and 7 bases respectively, with 9 bases between them. CDR3 sequence: CASSPSAEQYF. CDR3 in DNA: TGTGCCAGCAGTCCTTCGGCGGAGCAGTACTTC.

This clonotype was found many times. V and J are TRBV29-1 and TRBJ2-5, with D uncertain. The germline V and J ends were trimmed by 4 bases and 7 bases, with 13 bases remaining between them. The CDR3 length is 12 residues. Per the germline V gene, CDR1 is SQVTM and CDR2 is ANQGSEA. The CDR3, as DNA: TGCAGCGTTGTGCAGTTGCAGGCGACCCAGTACTTC. Encoded protein: CSVVQLQATQYF.

The V and J genes are TRBV20-1 and TRBJ2-1; the D gene could be TRBD1 or TRBD2 (5 bases each). V shed 5 bases and J shed 4 bases, with 9 bases lying between them. This CDR3 region has 12 residues. Germline lookup yields CDR1 DFQATT and CDR2 SNEGSKA (reference sequence). DNA of the CDR3: TGCAGTGCTCCCAGGGAGTACAATGAGCAGTTCTTC. It translates to CSAPREYNEQFF.

The chain combines TRBV12-3 or TRBV12-4 with TRBJ2-1, with D possibly being TRBD1 or TRBD2 (6 bases each). V lost 4 bases and J lost 5, with 12 bases in between. The CDR3 has 14 amino acids. Here the CDR3 DNA reads TGTGCCAGCAGTTCGTCGGGGGCACACAATGAGCAGTTCTTC. Translated: CASSSSGAHNEQFF.

V is TRBV20-1 and J is TRBJ1-1; D is ambiguous. Trimming removed 5 bases at V and 0 bases at J, with 7 bases between. The CDR3 is 12 amino acids. CDR1 and CDR2 (germline): DFQATT, SNEGSKA (reference sequence). The CDR3: CSALSLNTEAFF. In DNA form, the CDR3 reads TGCAGTGCTCTCAGTCTGAACACTGAAGCTTTCTTT.

This clonotype was observed at least ten times. The chain carries TRBV12-3 or TRBV12-4 and TRBJ1-2; D is uncertain. Between the trimmed V and J ends, which lost 4 bases and 1 base, there was a span of 7 bases. The CDR3 covers 13 residues. The CDR3: CASSYTGNYGYTF. CDR3 coding DNA: TGTGCCAGCAGTTACACGGGTAACTATGGCTACACCTTC.

The chain joins TRBV5-1 to TRBJ2-1; 8 bases fit TRBD2. The CDR3 totals 14 residues. Germline V CDR1 and CDR2: SGHRS, YFSETQ. J gave up 7 bases and V 0 bases, and 3 bases lay outside the gene matches. As DNA, the CDR3 is TGCGCCAGCAGCTTGGCAGCGGGAGATAATGAGCAGTTCTTC. This sequence encodes CASSLAAGDNEQFF.

This clonotype was seen a few times. V usage is TRBV23-1 and J usage is TRBJ2-3; 7 bases align to TRBD2. TRBV23-1 is designated an ORF whose function remains uncertain. This CDR3 has 14 residues. V trimming: 2 bases; J trimming: 6 bases; junction bases outside the gene matches: 5. CDR3 protein: CASSQLGTMDTQYF. As DNA, the CDR3 is TGCGCCAGCAGTCAACTGGGGACTATGGATACGCAGTATTTT.

This clonotype was counted only a few times. V is TRBV3-1 and J is TRBJ2-5; D remains ambiguous. Looked up from germline, CDR1 is LGHDT and CDR2 is YNNKEL (reference sequence). V shed 1 base and J shed 1 base, with 10 bases lying between them. This CDR3 is built from 15 residues. Here the CDR3 reads CASSQGGPIQETQYF. Here the CDR3 DNA reads TGTGCCAGCAGCCAAGGAGGTCCGATCCAAGAGACCCAGTACTTC.

In this sample, this clonotype turned up a few times. The chain links TRBV6-5 to TRBJ2-5; tentative D call: TRBD2 (6 bases). Germline CDR1 MNHEY, CDR2 SVGAGI. Trimming pared 2 bases from V and 2 bases from J, leaving 15 bases between. The CDR3 consists of 16 residues. The CDR3, as DNA: TGTGCCAGCAGTTACAGTGCTCGGGGGAGACAAGAGACCCAGTACTTC. The encoded protein is CASSYSARGRQETQYF.

This clonotype has a handful of counts. V usage is TRBV7-9 and J usage is TRBJ2-3; possibly TRBD2 for D (5 bases). This CDR3 contains 13 residues. Germline V gene lookup returns CDR1 SEHNR and CDR2 FQNEAQ (reference sequence). Trimming stripped 7 bases from V and 2 bases from J, with 10 bases between. CDR3 DNA: TGTGCCAGCATGGGCGGACTCACAGATACGCAGTATTTT. Translating it yields CASMGGLTDTQYF.

The gene calls are TRBV14 and TRBJ1-1; D call uncertain. The V gene lost 4 bases and the J gene lost 0 bases, with 12 bases spanning the gap. Germline assignment: CDR1 SGHDN and CDR2 FVKESK. The CDR3 runs 15 residues. CDR3 coding DNA: TGTGCCAGCAGCCCCAGAGTTGGGGTGAACACTGAAGCTTTCTTT. The encoded protein is CASSPRVGVNTEAFF.

The chain joins TRBV9 to TRBJ2-2; TRBD2 is a possible D gene (6 bases). The CDR3 is 16 residues long. V lost 0 bases and J lost 6, with 15 bases in between. Per germline, CDR1 SGDLS and CDR2 YYNGEE. The CDR3, as DNA: TGTGCCAGCAGCGTAGGGATCGCGGGAAAGGCCGGGGAGCTGTTTTTT. Translating gives CASSVGIAGKAGELFF.

The V gene is TRBV10-1, the J gene TRBJ2-5; D call uncertain. The germline V and J ends were trimmed by 4 bases and 5 bases, with 11 bases remaining between them. CDR1 is WNHNN, CDR2 SYGVQD, per germline (reference sequence). This CDR3 is built from 13 residues. The CDR3 DNA sequence: TGCGCCAGCAGTGCCCGGGTTTGGGAGACCCAGTACTTC. Its translation is CASSARVWETQYF.

This clonotype turned up a few times. The rearrangement uses TRBV20-1 and TRBJ2-3; possibly TRBD1 for D (5 bases). The CDR3 totals 15 residues. Per germline, CDR1 DFQATT and CDR2 SNEGSKA (reference sequence). Trimming took 0 bases from V and 0 from J, leaving 10 bases between them. CDR3 region: CSARDGRGSTDTQYF. CDR3 sequence (DNA): TGCAGTGCTAGAGATGGAAGGGGAAGCACAGATACGCAGTATTTT.

This clonotype was seen more than once but under ten times. J is TRBJ2-2 and V is TRBV20-1; D is unclear. Germline V CDR1 and CDR2: DFQATT, SNEGSKA (reference sequence). This CDR3 spans 14 amino acids. CDR3 loop: CRDRLGYSTGELFF. CDR3 sequence (DNA): TGCAGGGATCGCCTAGGGTACTCCACCGGGGAGCTGTTTTTT.